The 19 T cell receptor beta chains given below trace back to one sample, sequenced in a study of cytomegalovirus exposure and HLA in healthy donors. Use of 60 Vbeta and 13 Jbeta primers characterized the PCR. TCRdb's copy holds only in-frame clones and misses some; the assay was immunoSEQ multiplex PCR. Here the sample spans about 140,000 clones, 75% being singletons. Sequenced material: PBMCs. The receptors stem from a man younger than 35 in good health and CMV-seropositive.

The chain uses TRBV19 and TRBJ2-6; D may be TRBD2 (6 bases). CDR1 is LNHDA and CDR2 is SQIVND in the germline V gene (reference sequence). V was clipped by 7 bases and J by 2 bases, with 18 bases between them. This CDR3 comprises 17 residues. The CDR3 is CASKGRQGGTGANVLTF. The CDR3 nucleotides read TGTGCCAGTAAGGGGAGGCAGGGAGGCACTGGGGCCAACGTCCTGACTTTC.

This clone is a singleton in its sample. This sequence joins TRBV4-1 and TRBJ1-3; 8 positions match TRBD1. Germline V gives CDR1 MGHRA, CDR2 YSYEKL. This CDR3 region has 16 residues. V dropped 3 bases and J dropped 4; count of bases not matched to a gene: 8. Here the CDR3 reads CASSHHGTGGGNTIYF. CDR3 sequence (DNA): TGCGCCAGCAGCCACCACGGGACAGGAGGAGGAAACACCATATATTTT.

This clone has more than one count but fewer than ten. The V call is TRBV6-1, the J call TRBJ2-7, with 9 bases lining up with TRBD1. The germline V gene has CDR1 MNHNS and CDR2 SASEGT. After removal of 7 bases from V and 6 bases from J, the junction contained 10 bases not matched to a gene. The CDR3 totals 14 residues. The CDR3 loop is CASNDDRGAAEQYF. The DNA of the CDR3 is TGTGCCAGCAATGACGACAGGGGGGCCGCCGAGCAGTACTTC.

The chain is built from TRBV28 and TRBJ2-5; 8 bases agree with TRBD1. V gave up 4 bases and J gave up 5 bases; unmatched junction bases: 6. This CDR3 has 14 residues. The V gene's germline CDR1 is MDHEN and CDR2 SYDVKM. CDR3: CASSWAGGRETQYF. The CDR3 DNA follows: TGTGCCAGCAGTTGGGCAGGGGGCCGGGAGACCCAGTACTTC. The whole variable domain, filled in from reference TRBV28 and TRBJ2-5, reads DVKVTQSSRYLVKRTGEKVFLECVQDMDHENMFWYRQDPGLGLRLIYFSYDVKMKEKGDIPEGYSVSREKKERFSLILESASTNQTSMYLCASSWAGGRETQYFGPGTRLLVL.

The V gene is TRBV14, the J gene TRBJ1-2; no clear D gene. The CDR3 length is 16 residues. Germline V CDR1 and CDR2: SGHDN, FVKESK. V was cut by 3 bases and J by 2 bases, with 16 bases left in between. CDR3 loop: CASSHLSGLLNYGYTF. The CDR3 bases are TGTGCCAGCAGCCATCTATCAGGACTATTAAACTATGGCTACACCTTC.

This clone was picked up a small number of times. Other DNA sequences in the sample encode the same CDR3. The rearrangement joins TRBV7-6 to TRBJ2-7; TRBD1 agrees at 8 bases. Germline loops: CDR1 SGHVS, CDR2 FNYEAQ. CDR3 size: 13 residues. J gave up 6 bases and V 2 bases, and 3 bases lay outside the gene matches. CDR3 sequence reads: CASSLTGTGEQYF. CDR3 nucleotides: TGTGCCAGCAGCTTAACAGGGACAGGCGAGCAGTACTTC.

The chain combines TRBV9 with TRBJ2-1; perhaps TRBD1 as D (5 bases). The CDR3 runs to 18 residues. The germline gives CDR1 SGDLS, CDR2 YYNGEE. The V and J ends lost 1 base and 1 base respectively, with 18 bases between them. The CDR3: CASSVRQGALGSYNEQFF. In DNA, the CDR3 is TGTGCCAGCAGCGTAAGGCAAGGGGCGTTGGGGTCCTACAATGAGCAGTTCTTC.

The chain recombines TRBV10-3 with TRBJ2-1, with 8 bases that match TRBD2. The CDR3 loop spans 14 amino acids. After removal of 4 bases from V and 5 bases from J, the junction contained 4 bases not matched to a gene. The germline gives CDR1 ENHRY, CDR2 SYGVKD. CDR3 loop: CAISVGLVDNEQFF. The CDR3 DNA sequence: TGTGCCATCAGTGTGGGACTAGTTGACAATGAGCAGTTCTTC.

CDR3 loop: CASSGQGQANTEAFF. Written as DNA, the CDR3 is TGTGCCAGCAGTGGCCAGGGACAAGCCAACACTGAAGCTTTCTTT. This chain uses TRBV6-5 with TRBJ1-1; maybe TRBD1 (6 bases). Germline CDR1 reads MNHEY; CDR2 reads SVGAGI. The CDR3 runs to 15 residues. Between the trimmed V and J ends, which lost 5 bases and 2 bases, there was a span of 15 bases.

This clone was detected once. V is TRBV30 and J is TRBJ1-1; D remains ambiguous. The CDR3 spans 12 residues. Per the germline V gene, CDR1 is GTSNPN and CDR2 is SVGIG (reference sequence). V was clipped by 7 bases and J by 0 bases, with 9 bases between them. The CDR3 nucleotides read TGTGCCTCCCTAGCCCTGAACACTGAAGCTTTCTTT. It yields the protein CASLALNTEAFF.

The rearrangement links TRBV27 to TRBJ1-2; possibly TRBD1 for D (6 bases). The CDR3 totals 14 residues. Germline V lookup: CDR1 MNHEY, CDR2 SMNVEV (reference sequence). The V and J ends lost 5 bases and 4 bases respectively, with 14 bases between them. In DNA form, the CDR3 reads TGTGCCAGCAGTGTACAGGGTAATGGCTATGGCTACACCTTC. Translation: CASSVQGNGYGYTF.

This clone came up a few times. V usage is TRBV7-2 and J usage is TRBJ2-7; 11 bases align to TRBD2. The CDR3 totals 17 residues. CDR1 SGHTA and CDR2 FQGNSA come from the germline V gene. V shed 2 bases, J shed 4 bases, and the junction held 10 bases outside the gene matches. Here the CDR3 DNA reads TGTGCCAGCAGCTTAATATTAGCGGGAGGGTCCTCATACGAGCAGTACTTC. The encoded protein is CASSLILAGGSSYEQYF.

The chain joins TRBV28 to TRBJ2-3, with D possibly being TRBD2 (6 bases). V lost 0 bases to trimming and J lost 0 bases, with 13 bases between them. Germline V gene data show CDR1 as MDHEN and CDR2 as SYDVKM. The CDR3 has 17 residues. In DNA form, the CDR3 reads TGTGCCAGCAGTTTATGGACCGGGACTGTTAGCACAGATACGCAGTATTTT. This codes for CASSLWTGTVSTDTQYF.

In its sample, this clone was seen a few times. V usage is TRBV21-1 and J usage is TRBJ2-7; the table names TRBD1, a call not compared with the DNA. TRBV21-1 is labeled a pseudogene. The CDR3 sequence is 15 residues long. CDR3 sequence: CASSKARRERYEQYF. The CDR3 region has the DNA TGTGCCAGCAGCAAAGCGCGCAGGGAACGCTACGAGCAGTACTTC.

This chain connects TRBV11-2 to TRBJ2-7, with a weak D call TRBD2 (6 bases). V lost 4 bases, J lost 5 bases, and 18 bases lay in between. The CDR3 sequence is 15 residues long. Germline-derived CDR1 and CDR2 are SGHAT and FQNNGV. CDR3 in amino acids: CASSSTSYPTNEQYF. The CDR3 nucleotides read TGTGCCAGCAGCTCGACTAGTTATCCTACTAACGAGCAGTACTTC.

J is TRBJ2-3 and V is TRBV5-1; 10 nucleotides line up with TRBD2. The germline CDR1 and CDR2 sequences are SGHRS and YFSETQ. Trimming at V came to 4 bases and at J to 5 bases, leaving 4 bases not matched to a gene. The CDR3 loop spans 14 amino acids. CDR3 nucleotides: TGCGCCAGCAGCCAGGGACTAGCGAGAGATACGCAGTATTTT. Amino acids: CASSQGLARDTQYF.

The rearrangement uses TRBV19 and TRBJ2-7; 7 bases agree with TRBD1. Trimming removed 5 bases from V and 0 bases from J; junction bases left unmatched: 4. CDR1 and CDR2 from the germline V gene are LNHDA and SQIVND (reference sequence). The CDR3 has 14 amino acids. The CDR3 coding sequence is TGTGCCAGTAGTCGTACAGGGGTCTCCTACGAGCAGTACTTC. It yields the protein CASSRTGVSYEQYF.

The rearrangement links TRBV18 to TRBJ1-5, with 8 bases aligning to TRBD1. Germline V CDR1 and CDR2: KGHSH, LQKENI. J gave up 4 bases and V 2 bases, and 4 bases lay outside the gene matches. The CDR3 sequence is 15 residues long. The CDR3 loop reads CASSPNTGGNQPQHF. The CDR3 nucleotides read TGTGCCAGCTCACCAAACACAGGGGGAAATCAGCCCCAGCATTTT.

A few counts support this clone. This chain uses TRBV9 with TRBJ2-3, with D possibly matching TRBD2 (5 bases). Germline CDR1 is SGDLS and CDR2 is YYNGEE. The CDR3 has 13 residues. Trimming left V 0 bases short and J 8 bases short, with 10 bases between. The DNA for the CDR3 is TGTGCCAGCAGCGTAGTAGGAGGAAGTACGCAGTATTTT. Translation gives CASSVVGGSTQYF.